This T cell receptor beta chain was retrieved from a study of CD8+CD57+ T cells in acquired aplastic anemia. In the study overall: Sorted CD4+ and CD8+ cells yielded DNA averaging about 3.1 ug.

About this clonotype: The antigen remains unidentified.

Findings and caveats of the study: Patients and controls were found to share more than 25 CD8+ CDR3 sequences.

Germline CDR1 reads DFQATT; CDR2 reads SNEGSKA (reference sequence). Trimming pared 0 bases from V and 3 bases from J, leaving 16 bases between. This CDR3 region has 16 residues. The use of genomic DNA as template underpinned the TCR beta VDJ and CDR3 profiling. TCRdb fed the reads into MiXCR, producing one record per CDR3 protein. This table has 150,000 to 200,000 distinct CDR3 sequences, less than 50% appearing once. Patients chosen for sequencing had CD8+CD57+ cells that had expanded, as shown by flow cytometry. Everyone among the patients had severe acquired aplastic anemia. Sequenced sample: sorted CD4+, CD8+, or CD8+CD57+ T cells (not recorded which) from PBMCs. The J gene is TRBJ2-3, the V gene TRBV20-1, with TRBD2 as a possible D gene (6 bases). This TCR came from a human donor with aplastic anemia. CDR3 coding DNA: TGCAGTGCTAGAGATCCGGGCGGAGGGTGGACAGATACGCAGTATTTT. Translation gives CSARDPGGGWTDTQYF.